This entry lists 25 T cell receptor beta chains sequenced from one sample in a study of cytomegalovirus exposure and HLA in healthy donors. PCR was performed using 60 Vbeta and 13 Jbeta primers. TCRdb's copy holds only in-frame clones and misses some; the assay was immunoSEQ multiplex PCR. The top ten hold over 2% of the sample, which has some 180,000 clones, around three quarters seen once. Specimen: PBMCs. The source of these receptors is a woman in her twenties or thirties in good health and CMV-seropositive.

The chain has TRBV19 and TRBJ2-7; 8 positions agree with TRBD1. The CDR3 sequence is 13 residues long. Unmatched junction bases numbered 10, after V lost 9 bases and J lost 6 bases. In germline, CDR1 is LNHDA, CDR2 SQIVND (reference sequence). CDR3 coding DNA: TGTGCCAGACAGGGGGTGACAAGGGGCGAGCAGTACTTC. It translates to CARQGVTRGEQYF.

CDR3 in amino acids: CASSSGGTDTQYF. DNA for the CDR3: TGTGCCAGCAGTTCGGGGGGCACAGATACGCAGTATTTT. The gene calls are TRBV6-5 and TRBJ2-3; maybe TRBD2 (6 bases). Trimming left V 4 bases short and J 1 base short, with 6 bases between. The germline gives CDR1 MNHEY, CDR2 SVGAGI. CDR3 length equals 13 residues.

This clone was observed a few times. This sequence joins TRBV11-2 and TRBJ2-7; no firm D call. The germline CDR1 and CDR2 sequences are SGHAT and FQNNGV. The CDR3 has 12 amino acids. Trimming removed 3 bases at V and 6 bases at J, with 9 bases between. The DNA of the CDR3 is TGTGCCAGCAGCTTGAGAGACATCGAGCAGTACTTC. Translation: CASSLRDIEQYF.

V is TRBV19 and J is TRBJ2-3; 8 nucleotides agree with TRBD1. V shed 4 bases and J 4 bases; nucleotides not matched to a gene: 4. Germline-derived CDR1 and CDR2 are LNHDA and SQIVND (reference sequence). The CDR3 totals 14 residues. Here the CDR3 DNA reads TGTGCCAGTAGTAGGACAGGGTTTTCAGATACGCAGTATTTT. It yields the protein CASSRTGFSDTQYF.

The chain has TRBV18 and TRBJ1-2; 7 positions match TRBD1. V lost 3 bases, J lost 13 bases, and 8 bases stayed unmatched. The CDR3 is 12 amino acids. CDR1 KGHSH and CDR2 LQKENI come from the germline V gene. The chain's CDR3 is CASSPVEGGSTF. CDR3 bases: TGTGCCAGCTCACCGGTCGAAGGGGGCAGCACCTTC.

The V and J genes are TRBV7-9 and TRBJ2-5; possible D gene TRBD1, 5 bases. Germline assignment: CDR1 SEHNR and CDR2 FQNEAQ (reference sequence). Trimming stripped 5 bases from V and 5 bases from J, with 18 bases between. The CDR3 is 15 residues long. CDR3 sequence (DNA): TGTGCCAGCAGCCCCCAGGGTTTAGTGGAGGAGACCCAGTACTTC. Translating gives CASSPQGLVEETQYF.

V usage is TRBV18 and J usage is TRBJ1-3; tentative D call: TRBD1 (6 bases). CDR1 and CDR2 from the germline V gene are KGHSH and LQKENI. The CDR3 is 16 residues long. The V end lost 3 bases, the J end lost 4 bases, and 16 bases lay between the germline ends. For the CDR3, the DNA is TGTGCCAGCTCACCTACAGGGAGGGCGTCCGGAAACACCATATATTTT. Translation gives CASSPTGRASGNTIYF.

This clone was counted a single time. The chain has TRBV10-1 and TRBJ2-3; tentatively, D is TRBD2 (6 bases). Germline V CDR1 and CDR2: WNHNN, SYGVQD (reference sequence). Trimming shortened V by 0 bases and J by 2 bases, and 21 bases separated the two germline ends. This CDR3 spans 19 amino acids. The CDR3 loop is CASSESQDRTGTVTDTQYF. CDR3 in DNA: TGCGCCAGCAGTGAGTCACAGGATAGAACTGGGACTGTCACAGATACGCAGTATTTT.

V usage is TRBV6-5 and J usage is TRBJ2-1; 10 nucleotides line up with TRBD1. J lost 4 bases, V lost 5 bases, and 5 bases had no gene match. Germline CDR1 and CDR2: MNHEY and SVGAGI. There are 15 residues in the CDR3. CDR3 bases: TGTGCCAGCAGTGCCCGGACAGGGGGATACAATGAGCAGTTCTTC. It is translated as CASSARTGGYNEQFF.

The chain combines TRBV5-5 with TRBJ1-2; 7 nucleotides agree with TRBD1. Germline CDR1 reads SGHKS; CDR2 reads YYEKEE (reference sequence). The V gene end was trimmed by 4 bases and the J gene end by 2 bases; junction bases not matched to a gene: 5. CDR3 length: 14 amino acids. CDR3 sequence reads: CASSQQQGNYGYTF. The CDR3 DNA reads TGTGCCAGCAGCCAGCAACAGGGGAACTATGGCTACACCTTC.

This chain connects TRBV6-6 to TRBJ2-1, with TRBD2 identical over 10 bases. This CDR3 region has 15 residues. Germline CDR1 reads MNHNY; CDR2 reads SVGAGI (reference sequence). With V trimmed by 6 bases and J by 5 bases, 7 bases remained unmatched. The CDR3 loop reads CASRFERGGHNEQFF. In DNA form, the CDR3 reads TGTGCCAGCAGATTCGAGCGGGGGGGCCACAATGAGCAGTTCTTC.

The V and J genes are TRBV5-6 and TRBJ2-7, with TRBD1 matching 8 bases. V trimming: 4 bases; J trimming: 2 bases; junction bases outside the gene matches: 8. This CDR3 comprises 15 residues. Germline V gene lookup returns CDR1 SGHDT and CDR2 YYEEEE. The CDR3 here is CASSHDRGPPYEQYF. In DNA form, the CDR3 reads TGTGCCAGCAGCCACGACAGGGGCCCCCCCTACGAGCAGTACTTC.

V usage is TRBV4-2 and J usage is TRBJ2-1, with 15 bases fitting TRBD2. Germline-derived CDR1 and CDR2 are LGHNA and YNFKEQ. The CDR3 length is 20 residues. J lost 0 bases, V lost 4 bases, and 10 bases had no gene match. CDR3 bases: TGTGCCAGCAGCCGCACTGAGGGACTAGCGGGGGGCAGCTCCTACAATGAGCAGTTCTTC. Translation gives CASSRTEGLAGGSSYNEQFF.

The chain uses TRBV6-5 and TRBJ2-2; 7 bases map to TRBD2. After removal of 8 bases from V and 1 base from J, the junction contained 7 bases not matched to a gene. Germline CDR1 reads MNHEY; CDR2 reads SVGAGI. The CDR3 covers 15 residues. CDR3 in DNA: TGTGCCAGCGCGGCGGGAGACGTGAACACCGGGGAGCTGTTTTTT. Protein: CASAAGDVNTGELFF.

The rearrangement joins TRBV6-5 to TRBJ1-6; the D is unclear. Germline CDR1 and CDR2: MNHEY and SVGAGI. The germline V and J ends were trimmed by 6 bases and 0 bases, with 9 bases remaining between them. The CDR3 has 15 residues. The CDR3 nucleotides are TGTGCCAGCAGCGAAACTAGCTCCTATAATTCACCCCTCCACTTT. Translation: CASSETSSYNSPLHF.

The chain joins TRBV9 to TRBJ2-2; 11 bases are shared with TRBD1. This CDR3 is built from 17 residues. J was trimmed by 5 bases and V by 0 bases; bases with no gene match: 6. Germline V gene sequence: CDR1 SGDLS, CDR2 YYNGEE. The CDR3 sequence is CASSVGRTGGDTGELFF. For the CDR3, the DNA is TGTGCCAGCAGCGTAGGGAGGACAGGGGGCGATACCGGGGAGCTGTTTTTT.

The chain joins TRBV4-1 to TRBJ1-2; D possibly corresponds to TRBD1 (6 bases). Trimming left V 2 bases short and J 4 bases short, with 17 bases between. The CDR3 length is 16 residues. Germline values: CDR1 MGHRA, CDR2 YSYEKL. For the CDR3, the DNA is TGCGCCAGCAGCCAACCTAGGGGGGGTAGCGGCTATGGCTACACCTTC. The encoded protein is CASSQPRGGSGYGYTF.

The rearrangement uses TRBV28 and TRBJ2-7; 7 nucleotides match TRBD2. Germline V gives CDR1 MDHEN, CDR2 SYDVKM. J was trimmed by 6 bases and V by 3 bases; bases with no gene match: 2. The CDR3 runs to 12 residues. In DNA form, the CDR3 reads TGTGCCAGCAGTTTCGGGGAGGGCGAGCAGTACTTC. Translating gives CASSFGEGEQYF. The variable domain in full, completed from reference TRBV28 and TRBJ2-7, reads DVKVTQSSRYLVKRTGEKVFLECVQDMDHENMFWYRQDPGLGLRLIYFSYDVKMKEKGDIPEGYSVSREKKERFSLILESASTNQTSMYLCASSFGEGEQYFGPGTRLTVT.

The rearrangement uses TRBV15 and TRBJ2-3; D call uncertain. The CDR3 is made up of 15 amino acids. Trimming left V 3 bases short and J 6 bases short, with 16 bases between. The germline V gene has CDR1 LNHNV and CDR2 YYDKDF (reference sequence). CDR3 nucleotides: TGTGCCACCAGCAGTCTCACCCAACTCGAGGATACGCAGTATTTT. Its translation is CATSSLTQLEDTQYF. The variable domain in full, with the rest retrieved from reference TRBV15 and TRBJ2-3, is DAMVIQNPRYQVTQFGKPVTLSCSQTLNHNVMYWYQQKSSQAPKLLFHYYDKDFNNEADTPDNFQSRRPNTSFCFLDIRSPGLGDTAMYLCATSSLTQLEDTQYFGPGTRLTVL.

This clone was counted only a few times. The chain couples TRBV23-1 to TRBJ2-7, with D possibly being TRBD1 (5 bases). TRBV23-1 is filed as an ORF, its function uncertain. V lost 6 bases and J 2 bases, leaving 17 bases between the germline ends. This CDR3 has 15 residues. The CDR3 DNA reads TGCGCCAGCAGCCTCATGGCAGGGAATCCCTACGAGCAGTACTTC. It specifies CASSLMAGNPYEQYF.

The gene calls are TRBV28 and TRBJ2-2, with TRBD2 identical over 11 bases. From germline, CDR1 is MDHEN and CDR2 SYDVKM. CDR3 length equals 15 residues. With 7 bases clipped from V and 2 bases from J, the junction kept 3 bases outside the gene matches. CDR3 nucleotide sequence: TGTGCCAGCATGGGACTAGCGGCTAACACCGGGGAGCTGTTTTTT. Its translation: CASMGLAANTGELFF.

The chain recombines TRBV9 with TRBJ2-3; D is possibly TRBD2 (6 bases). Trimming pared 4 bases from V and 3 bases from J, leaving 15 bases between. From germline, CDR1 is SGDLS and CDR2 YYNGEE. The CDR3 covers 15 residues. The CDR3 region is CASSQREGRTDTQYF. CDR3 nucleotide sequence: TGTGCCAGCAGCCAACGTGAGGGGAGGACAGATACGCAGTATTTT.

V gene TRBV6-5 combines with J gene TRBJ1-6, with D possibly matching TRBD1 (6 bases). Trimming took off 5 bases at V and 7 bases at J, with 6 bases between the two ends. Looked up from germline, CDR1 is MNHEY and CDR2 is SVGAGI. The length of the CDR3 is 12 residues. The DNA for the CDR3 is TGTGCCAGCAGTGGACAGAATTCACCCCTCCACTTT. Protein sequence: CASSGQNSPLHF.

The J gene is TRBJ2-6, the V gene TRBV9; TRBD1 is a possible D gene (5 bases). The CDR3 totals 17 residues. The V end was cut by 1 base, the J end by 4 bases, with 15 bases between. Germline assignment: CDR1 SGDLS and CDR2 YYNGEE. The CDR3: CASSVPQGSAGANVLTF. The CDR3 DNA is TGTGCCAGCAGCGTACCGCAGGGTTCAGCCGGGGCCAACGTCCTGACTTTC.

The J gene is TRBJ2-7, the V gene TRBV6-1; 11 bases line up with TRBD1. Trimming took 0 bases from V and 3 from J; bases not matched to a gene: 16. Germline CDR1 is MNHNS and CDR2 is SASEGT. CDR3 length: 20 residues. CDR3 amino acids: CASSEAWDRGRISLFYEQYF. The CDR3, as DNA: TGTGCCAGCAGTGAAGCGTGGGACAGGGGGAGAATATCTCTCTTCTACGAGCAGTACTTC.